These T cell receptor beta chains were read from a single sample in a study of PD-1 blockade in mismatch repair-deficient tumors. Here immunoSEQ multiplex PCR was the method, and the copy in TCRdb shows in-frame clones only, minus some. The sample lists some 49,000 clones; approximately 80% were seen once. Sequenced here: PBMCs, sampled before pembrolizumab treatment. These receptors were taken from an adult with mismatch repair-deficient cancer. CDR3s include the opening cysteine and the closing phenylalanine or tryptophan. D genes are given only for firm matches. Rows give clone size only sometimes, using once, few, many, or a class for an expanded clone.

>TRBV18|TRBD1|TRBJ1-1|NA
TGTGCCAGCTCACAAGGACAGGGCGAGTGGAACACTGAAGCTTTCTTT
CASSQGQGEWNTEAFF
>TRBV29-1|TRBD2|TRBJ2-5|NA
TGCAGCGTTGATGGGACTAGCCGTAAGGAACAAGAGACCCAGTACTTC
CSVDGTSRKEQETQYF
>TRBV6-1|NA|TRBJ2-5|NA
TGTGCCTCCTTCTCGGGAAAAACCCAAGAGACCCAGTACTTC
CASFSGKTQETQYF
>TRBV14|NA|TRBJ1-2|NA
TGTGCCAGCAGTCAAATAGGCACTTATGGCTACACCTTC
CASSQIGTYGYTF
>TRBV7-9|NA|TRBJ1-1|NA
TGTGCCAGCAGCTTAGTTTGGGGAGGTCCCACTGAAGCTTTCTTT
CASSLVWGGPTEAFF
>TRBV7-9|TRBD2|TRBJ2-2|once
TGTGCCAGCAGACGTCTAGCGGGAGGGTCCACCGGGGAGCTGTTTTTT
CASRRLAGGSTGELFF
>TRBV15|NA|TRBJ2-7|NA
TGTGCCACCAGCACCACCGTGGACACGGGTGAGCAGTACTTC
CATSTTVDTGEQYF
>TRBV6-4|TRBD1|TRBJ1-2|few
TGTGCCAGCAGTGACTCGTCCATAGAGGACAGGCTTGGAGGCTACACCTTC
CASSDSSIEDRLGGYTF
>TRBV21-1|NA|TRBJ1-2|NA
TGTGCCAGCAGCATGGTGGACAGGGTTTGTGGCTACACCTTC
CASSMVDRVCGYTF
>TRBV21-1|NA|TRBJ1-1|medium-sized
TGTGCCAGCAGCACCCCCGGGGACAGGGGAGACACTGAAGCTTTCTTT
CASSTPGDRGDTEAFF
>TRBV18|NA|TRBJ2-6|NA
TGTGCCAGCTCACCAGGGGGCACTGGGGCCAACGTCCTGACTTTC
CASSPGGTGANVLTF
>TRBV7-2|TRBD2|TRBJ2-7|NA
TGTGCCAGCAGCTTAGAACTAGCGGGAGACTACGAGCAGTACTTC
CASSLELAGDYEQYF
>TRBV7-3|NA|TRBJ2-2|NA
TGTGCCAGCAGCTTAACGAGGGACCTCGGGGAGCTGTTTTTT
CASSLTRDLGELFF
>TRBV7-2|TRBD1|TRBJ2-1|few
TGTGCCAGCAGCTTGAAACAGGGGGGCAATGAGCAGTTCTTC
CASSLKQGGNEQFF
>TRBV9|NA|TRBJ1-4|once
TGTGCCAGCAGCTTGAGGGCTTCTCCTAATGAAAAACTGTTTTTT
CASSLRASPNEKLFF
>TRBV6-6|NA|TRBJ1-1|NA
TGTGCCAGCAGTTACTCGGGCAATGAAGCTTTCTTT
CASSYSGNEAFF
>TRBV7-7|TRBD1|TRBJ2-5|once
TGTGCTAGCAGCTTAGGTCCCGGGACAGGGGGTCAAGAGACCCAGTACTTC
CASSLGPGTGGQETQYF
>TRBV19|NA|TRBJ1-4|NA
TGTGTCTTCAGGGAGTTGTGTCCCTTCTATGATGAAAAACTGTTTTTT
CVFRELCPFYDEKLFF
>TRBV9|TRBD2|TRBJ2-1|NA
TGTGCCAGTACCCCGGTAGCGGGGTATAACTACAATGAGCAGTTCTTC
CASTPVAGYNYNEQFF
>TRBV5-4|NA|TRBJ2-1|NA
TGTGCCAGCAGCTCTCACAATGAGCAGTTCTTC
CASSSHNEQFF
>TRBV6-5|TRBD2|TRBJ2-1|NA
TGTGCCAGCAAGCGTTTAGCGGGAACGCCCGAGCAGTTCTTC
CASKRLAGTPEQFF
>TRBV9|NA|TRBJ2-1|NA
TGTGCCAGCAGCGTAGATGGGGGTGCCTACAATGAGCAGTTCTTC
CASSVDGGAYNEQFF
>TRBV11-3|TRBD2|TRBJ2-1|NA
TGTGCCAGCAGCTCCATCCTCATGAATACTAGCGGGAGAGGTGAGCAGTTCTTC
CASSSILMNTSGRGEQFF
>TRBV19|TRBD2|TRBJ2-1|NA
TGTGCCAGTAGTAGGACTAGCGGGAGAATCAACAATGAGCAGTTCTTC
CASSRTSGRINNEQFF
>TRBV30|NA|TRBJ2-1|NA
TGTGCCTGGAGGGGGGGAACCAATGAGCAGTTCTTC
CAWRGGTNEQFF
>TRBV5-1|NA|TRBJ2-7|NA
TGCGCCAGCAGCTTAACGGATTTCCAAGACGAGCAGTACTTC
CASSLTDFQDEQYF
>TRBV11-2|NA|TRBJ1-2|NA
TGTGCCAGCAGCTTAGATCAATTTCGGGACTATGGCTACACCTTC
CASSLDQFRDYGYTF
>TRBV9|NA|TRBJ1-2|NA
TGTGCCAGCAGCGTAGGGCGTACCTATGGCTACACCTTC
CASSVGRTYGYTF
>TRBV9|TRBD2|TRBJ2-2|few
TGTGCCAGCAGCCCTAATCAGCGGGAGTCGGCCGGGGAGCTGTTTTTT
CASSPNQRESAGELFF
>TRBV11-3|NA|TRBJ2-7|NA
TGTGCCAGCAGCGGGGGATTAGCCCTCCCGGGGGCACGGCAGTACTTC
CASSGGLALPGARQYF
>TRBV27|TRBD2|TRBJ2-4|NA
TGTGCCAGCAGTTCATTCACTAGCGGGGCCGGCGGGGCCAAAAACATTCAGTACTTC
CASSSFTSGAGGAKNIQYF
>TRBV6-5|NA|TRBJ1-4|NA
TGTGCCAGCATGGGGGATAATGAAAAACTGTTTTTT
CASMGDNEKLFF
>TRBV28|NA|TRBJ2-7|few
TGTGCCAGCAGTTTGGACCGCTACGAGCAGTACTTC
CASSLDRYEQYF